The rows below give T cell receptor beta chains drawn from one sample of a study of T cell repertoires in cytomegalovirus infection. The antigens for these receptors are not known. TCRdb re-called the reads through MiXCR, storing one row per CDR3 protein. The sample has 700,000 to 850,000 distinct CDR3 sequences; around a third are singletons. The sample consisted of cultured CD8+ T cells from PBMCs, taken from culture after CMV antigen stimulation. All receptors come from a human donor in good health (CMV status not recorded). Some clones in this sample may be carry-over from other donors' samples. The CDR3 runs from the conserved cysteine through the conserved F or W. D genes are given only for firm matches. Rows may omit the clone size; those that give it use once, few, many or a size class.

cdr3_aa: CASRDKEIYEQYF
cdr3_nt: TGTGCCAGTCGGGACAAGGAGATCTACGAGCAGTACTTC
v_call: TRBV6-6
clone_size: few
d_call: -
j_call: TRBJ2-7
cdr3_length: 13

cdr3_aa: CASRGSGTGLTGEAFF
cdr3_nt: TGTGCCAGCAGGGGTTCCGGGACCGGTCTAACGGGTGAAGCTTTCTTT
v_call: TRBV12-3/TRBV12-4
clone_size: -
d_call: -
j_call: TRBJ1-1
cdr3_length: 16

cdr3_aa: CSARDVGQGLHTGELFF
cdr3_nt: TGCAGTGCTAGAGATGTAGGACAGGGGCTCCACACCGGGGAGCTGTTTTTT
v_call: TRBV20-1
clone_size: few
d_call: TRBD1
j_call: TRBJ2-2
cdr3_length: 17

cdr3_aa: CASSRDRASGELFF
cdr3_nt: TGTGCCAGCAGTCGTGACAGGGCCTCCGGGGAGCTGTTTTTT
v_call: TRBV7-6
clone_size: -
d_call: TRBD1
j_call: TRBJ2-2
cdr3_length: 14

cdr3_aa: CATSRSTSGGAGDEQFF
cdr3_nt: TGTGCCACCAGCAGGTCCACTAGCGGGGGGGCCGGGGATGAGCAGTTCTTC
v_call: TRBV15
clone_size: -
d_call: TRBD2
j_call: TRBJ2-1
cdr3_length: 17

cdr3_aa: CASSERATVATNEKLFF
cdr3_nt: TGTGCCAGCAGCGAAAGGGCTACAGTTGCAACTAATGAAAAACTGTTTTTT
v_call: TRBV7-2
clone_size: few
d_call: -
j_call: TRBJ1-4
cdr3_length: 17

cdr3_aa: CASIDGVNYGYTF
cdr3_nt: TGTGCCAGCATAGACGGAGTCAACTATGGCTACACCTTC
v_call: TRBV7-9
clone_size: many
d_call: -
j_call: TRBJ1-2
cdr3_length: 13

cdr3_aa: CASSSWTGAGQPQHF
cdr3_nt: TGTGCCAGCAGCTCCTGGACAGGGGCTGGTCAGCCCCAGCATTTT
v_call: TRBV7-3
clone_size: many
d_call: TRBD1
j_call: TRBJ1-5
cdr3_length: 15

cdr3_aa: CVSSHPGTKNIQYF
cdr3_nt: TGTGTCAGCAGCCACCCGGGAACCAAAAACATTCAGTACTTC
v_call: TRBV7-8
clone_size: few
d_call: -
j_call: TRBJ2-4
cdr3_length: 14

cdr3_aa: CASSPSVRGNEQFF
cdr3_nt: TGTGCCAGCAGTCCGTCCGTGAGGGGCAATGAGCAGTTCTTC
v_call: TRBV7-2
clone_size: many
d_call: -
j_call: TRBJ2-1
cdr3_length: 14

cdr3_aa: CASSPPQDGYTF
cdr3_nt: TGTGCCAGCAGCCCCCCTCAGGATGGCTACACCTTC
v_call: TRBV7-4
clone_size: -
d_call: -
j_call: TRBJ1-2
cdr3_length: 12

cdr3_aa: CASSSGPRNQPQHF
cdr3_nt: TGTGCCAGCAGTTCAGGACCGCGCAATCAGCCCCAGCATTTT
v_call: TRBV6-1
clone_size: few
d_call: -
j_call: TRBJ1-5
cdr3_length: 14

cdr3_aa: CASPPWTSNYGYTF
cdr3_nt: TGTGCCAGCCCTCCGTGGACCTCTAACTATGGCTACACCTTC
v_call: TRBV19
clone_size: -
d_call: -
j_call: TRBJ1-2
cdr3_length: 14

cdr3_aa: CSVDTGDYGYTF
cdr3_nt: TGCAGCGTTGATACAGGGGACTATGGCTACACCTTC
v_call: TRBV29-1
clone_size: -
d_call: TRBD1
j_call: TRBJ1-2
cdr3_length: 12

cdr3_aa: CASSPIGYTEAFF
cdr3_nt: TGTGCCAGCAGCCCCATAGGGTACACTGAAGCTTTCTTT
v_call: TRBV7-2
clone_size: -
d_call: -
j_call: TRBJ1-1
cdr3_length: 13

cdr3_aa: CASSYGGVGKNIQYF
cdr3_nt: TGTGCCAGCAGCTACGGGGGGGTAGGCAAAAACATTCAGTACTTC
v_call: TRBV9
clone_size: few
d_call: TRBD2
j_call: TRBJ2-4
cdr3_length: 15

cdr3_aa: CAIGGPGKETLHF
cdr3_nt: TGTGCCATCGGGGGACCGGGCAAAGAGACCCTCCACTTT
v_call: TRBV10-3
clone_size: -
d_call: -
j_call: TRBJ1-6
cdr3_length: 13

cdr3_aa: CASSLALVSDTQYF
cdr3_nt: TGTGCCAGCAGTTTAGCGCTAGTATCAGATACGCAGTATTTT
v_call: TRBV12-3/TRBV12-4
clone_size: few
d_call: -
j_call: TRBJ2-3
cdr3_length: 14

cdr3_aa: CASVSDRGRGGYTF
cdr3_nt: TGTGCCAGCGTCTCGGACAGGGGGCGAGGGGGCTACACCTTC
v_call: TRBV7-9
clone_size: -
d_call: TRBD1
j_call: TRBJ1-2
cdr3_length: 14

cdr3_aa: CSAREPIGGLGEETQYF
cdr3_nt: TGCAGTGCTAGAGAGCCCATAGGAGGACTAGGAGAAGAGACCCAGTACTTC
v_call: TRBV20-1
clone_size: few
d_call: TRBD2
j_call: TRBJ2-5
cdr3_length: 17

cdr3_aa: CASSQAKAARRTQYF
cdr3_nt: TGTGCCAGCAGCCAAGCAAAAGCGGCCCGCAGGACCCAGTACTTC
v_call: TRBV14
clone_size: few
d_call: -
j_call: TRBJ2-5
cdr3_length: 15

cdr3_aa: CASSPRGSGGASTDTQYF
cdr3_nt: TGTGCCAGCAGCCCACGGGGTAGTGGGGGGGCTAGCACAGATACGCAGTATTTT
v_call: TRBV9
clone_size: -
d_call: -
j_call: TRBJ2-3
cdr3_length: 18

cdr3_aa: CASSPGYRYSNQPQHF
cdr3_nt: TGTGCCAGCAGCCCCGGGTACAGATATAGCAATCAGCCCCAGCATTTT
v_call: TRBV7-2
clone_size: many
d_call: -
j_call: TRBJ1-5
cdr3_length: 16

cdr3_aa: CASRPTGALNYGYTF
cdr3_nt: TGTGCCAGCAGACCTACAGGAGCCCTAAACTATGGCTACACCTTC
v_call: TRBV14
clone_size: -
d_call: -
j_call: TRBJ1-2
cdr3_length: 15

cdr3_aa: CVTLGQGSGYTF
cdr3_nt: TGTGTCACCCTGGGACAGGGAAGTGGCTACACCTTC
v_call: TRBV2
clone_size: -
d_call: TRBD1
j_call: TRBJ1-2
cdr3_length: 12

cdr3_aa: CASRGTVVDPYGYTF
cdr3_nt: TGTGCCAGCAGGGGGACAGTGGTGGATCCCTATGGCTACACCTTC
v_call: TRBV6-1
clone_size: -
d_call: TRBD1
j_call: TRBJ1-2
cdr3_length: 15

cdr3_aa: CASSPPGGVTYNEQFF
cdr3_nt: TGTGCCAGCAGCCCCCCGGGGGGGGTGACCTACAATGAGCAGTTCTTC
v_call: TRBV6-6
clone_size: -
d_call: TRBD2
j_call: TRBJ2-1
cdr3_length: 16

cdr3_aa: CTSLRDRGYGYTF
cdr3_nt: TGTACCAGTCTCCGGGACAGGGGCTATGGCTACACCTTC
v_call: TRBV19
clone_size: -
d_call: TRBD1
j_call: TRBJ1-2
cdr3_length: 13

cdr3_aa: CASSQETSGGPYNEQFF
cdr3_nt: TGTGCCAGCAGTCAAGAAACTAGCGGGGGACCCTACAATGAGCAGTTCTTC
v_call: TRBV6-2/TRBV6-3
clone_size: -
d_call: TRBD2
j_call: TRBJ2-1
cdr3_length: 17

cdr3_aa: CASSEDDSQIDTQYF
cdr3_nt: TGTGCCAGCAGTGAAGACGACAGTCAGATAGATACGCAGTATTTT
v_call: TRBV6-1
clone_size: -
d_call: -
j_call: TRBJ2-3
cdr3_length: 15

cdr3_aa: CVSNPDRGRNF
cdr3_nt: TGTGTCAGCAACCCAGACAGGGGGCGAAACTTT
v_call: TRBV7-9
clone_size: -
d_call: TRBD1
j_call: TRBJ1-1
cdr3_length: 11

cdr3_aa: CASSQESGGKETQYF
cdr3_nt: TGTGCCAGCAGCCAAGAATCGGGGGGGAAAGAGACCCAGTACTTC
v_call: TRBV3-1
clone_size: few
d_call: TRBD2
j_call: TRBJ2-5
cdr3_length: 15

cdr3_aa: CASSLEGAGRNGYTF
cdr3_nt: TGTGCCAGCAGCCTAGAGGGAGCAGGGCGAAATGGCTACACCTTC
v_call: TRBV7-6
clone_size: -
d_call: -
j_call: TRBJ1-2
cdr3_length: 15

cdr3_aa: CASSWAGQPTRSGNTIYF
cdr3_nt: TGTGCCAGCAGTTGGGCGGGTCAGCCTACCCGCTCTGGAAACACCATATATTTT
v_call: TRBV5-3
clone_size: -
d_call: -
j_call: TRBJ1-3
cdr3_length: 18